The 21 T cell receptor beta chains presented below share a single source sample, sequenced in a study of shared clonotypes between healthy human individuals. Terminally differentiated effector memory CD45RA+ cells were excluded from the naive CD8 cells, which were CD45RO-negative and positively selected for CCR7. Libraries were prepared by immunoSEQ multiplex PCR; TCRdb keeps only in-frame clonotypes and omits some of them. The table lists about 590,000 clones, over 95% of them singletons. Sequencing used naive CD8+ T cells sorted from blood. The receptor set was obtained from a woman aged 25-40 years in good health.

The chain recombines TRBV5-6 with TRBJ2-1; D is uncertain. This CDR3 region has 12 residues. V was shortened by 4 bases and J by 10 bases, with 12 bases between the two germline ends. CDR1 and CDR2 from the germline V gene are SGHDT and YYEEEE. CDR3 amino acids: CASSQAPREQFF. The CDR3 region has the DNA TGTGCCAGCAGCCAGGCTCCTCGGGAGCAGTTCTTC.

This chain's CDR3 is CASSGGLLNTEAFF. CDR3 coding DNA: TGTGCCAGCAGTGGGGGACTCCTGAACACTGAAGCTTTCTTT. The rearrangement uses TRBV27 and TRBJ1-1; weak D call: TRBD1 (5 bases). The CDR3 consists of 14 residues. Germline CDR1 and CDR2: MNHEY and SMNVEV (reference sequence). Trimming pared 5 bases from V and 0 bases from J, leaving 10 bases between.

CDR3 DNA: TGTGCCAGCAGCCACACAGGGGTTCGGGCCAAAAACATTCAGTACTTC. This sequence encodes CASSHTGVRAKNIQYF. The rearrangement links TRBV7-9 to TRBJ2-4; TRBD1 agrees at 7 bases. Germline V gene sequence: CDR1 SEHNR, CDR2 FQNEAQ (reference sequence). J lost 1 base, V lost 5 bases, and 8 bases had no gene match. The CDR3 extends over 16 amino acids.

The chain has TRBV28 and TRBJ2-7; D not certain. The CDR3 runs to 12 residues. V was shortened by 5 bases and J by 3 bases, with 8 bases between the two germline ends. Germline V gene lookup returns CDR1 MDHEN and CDR2 SYDVKM. The CDR3 sequence: CASSPGYYEQYF. The CDR3 nucleotides read TGTGCCAGCAGTCCCGGCTACTACGAGCAGTACTTC. Supplemented by reference TRBV28 and TRBJ2-7, the full variable domain reads DVKVTQSSRYLVKRTGEKVFLECVQDMDHENMFWYRQDPGLGLRLIYFSYDVKMKEKGDIPEGYSVSREKKERFSLILESASTNQTSMYLCASSPGYYEQYFGPGTRLTVT.

The rearrangement uses TRBV6-5 and TRBJ1-6, with a weak D call TRBD1 (6 bases). The CDR3 has 12 residues. V lost 9 bases to trimming and J lost 7 bases, with 10 bases between them. Germline V gene sequence: CDR1 MNHEY, CDR2 SVGAGI. The CDR3 sequence is CASGQRNSPLHF. The DNA of the CDR3 is TGTGCCAGTGGACAGCGAAATTCACCCCTCCACTTT.

The chain is built from TRBV29-1 and TRBJ2-5; the D is unclear. The CDR3 covers 14 residues. The V end lost 6 bases, the J end lost 3 bases, and 17 bases lay between the germline ends. Germline CDR1 reads SQVTM; CDR2 reads ANQGSEA. The CDR3 loop reads CSVMGKNLEETQYF. The CDR3 coding sequence is TGCAGCGTGATGGGGAAGAACCTAGAAGAGACCCAGTACTTC.

The chain is built from TRBV7-8 and TRBJ1-1; D gene ambiguous. V was pared by 4 bases and J by 3 bases, with 12 bases between. Germline V gene data show CDR1 as SGHVS and CDR2 as FQNEAQ. The CDR3 extends over 14 amino acids. CDR3 DNA: TGTGCCAGCAGCTACGGACGTACGTACACTGAAGCTTTCTTT. Translated, it gives CASSYGRTYTEAFF. Full variable domain (rest looked up from reference TRBV7-8 and TRBJ1-1): GAGVSQSPRYKVAKRGQDVALRCDPISGHVSLFWYQQALGQGPEFLTYFQNEAQLDKSGLPSDRFFAERPEGSVSTLKIQRTQQEDSAVYLCASSYGRTYTEAFFGQGTRLTVV.

The CDR3 DNA is TGTGCCAGCAGTGAAGGGTCAGTAAATGAGCAGTTCTTC. It specifies CASSEGSVNEQFF. The chain combines TRBV25-1 with TRBJ2-1; D gene uncertain. CDR3 size: 13 residues. Per germline, CDR1 MGHDK and CDR2 SYGVNS. The V end lost 2 bases, the J end lost 7 bases, and 9 bases lay between the germline ends.

This clone occurred once. The genes are TRBV11-3 and TRBJ2-5; D assignment may be TRBD1 or TRBD2 (5 bases each). Germline V gene data show CDR1 as SGHNT and CDR2 as YENEEA. Trimming took off 5 bases at V and 5 bases at J, with 12 bases between the two ends. This CDR3 is built from 13 residues. CDR3 protein: CASSKGPSETQYF. The CDR3, as DNA: TGTGCCAGCAGCAAGGGACCGTCGGAGACCCAGTACTTC. Complete variable domain (other parts from reference TRBV11-3 and TRBJ2-5): EAGVVQSPRYKIIEKKQPVAFWCNPISGHNTLYWYLQNLGQGPELLIRYENEEAVDDSQLPKDRFSAERLKGVDSTLKIQPAELGDSAVYLCASSKGPSETQYFGPGTRLLVL.

CDR3 coding DNA: TGTGCCAGCAGGATTAGCCCAGGGTCCTACAATGAGCAGTTCTTC. Protein sequence: CASRISPGSYNEQFF. The rearrangement uses TRBV28 and TRBJ2-1, with D possibly being TRBD1 (5 bases). The V gene lost 6 bases and the J gene lost 1 base, with 13 bases spanning the gap. This CDR3 spans 15 amino acids. Germline V gene lookup returns CDR1 MDHEN and CDR2 SYDVKM.

This rearrangement joins TRBV10-2 to TRBJ1-5; 7 bases align to TRBD1. Germline loops: CDR1 WSHSY, CDR2 SAAADI. V was pared by 4 bases and J by 1 base, with 1 base of the junction left unmatched. This CDR3 has 14 residues. CDR3 in DNA: TGCGCCAGCAGTGCCAGGGGGAGCAATCAGCCCCAGCATTTT. Amino acids: CASSARGSNQPQHF.

The chain joins TRBV28 to TRBJ1-1, with TRBD1 matching over 7 bases. From germline, CDR1 is MDHEN and CDR2 SYDVKM. The CDR3 has 16 amino acids. V was clipped by 3 bases and J by 4 bases; unmatched bases: 11. The CDR3 here is CASSLSRGGRSTEAFF. The CDR3 DNA follows: TGTGCCAGCAGTTTGTCGCGAGGGGGCCGGTCCACTGAAGCTTTCTTT.

The V call is TRBV28, the J call TRBJ2-2, with D unclear. Germline CDR1 reads MDHEN; CDR2 reads SYDVKM. V lost 6 bases and J lost 5, with 10 bases in between. The CDR3 is 13 residues long. The CDR3 DNA sequence: TGTGCCAGCAGGACCATAGGGACCGGGGAGCTGTTTTTT. It translates to CASRTIGTGELFF. The full variable domain, completed using reference TRBV28 and TRBJ2-2, is DVKVTQSSRYLVKRTGEKVFLECVQDMDHENMFWYRQDPGLGLRLIYFSYDVKMKEKGDIPEGYSVSREKKERFSLILESASTNQTSMYLCASRTIGTGELFFGEGSRLTVL.

V gene TRBV2 combines with J gene TRBJ2-1; D is ambiguous. CDR3 length equals 12 residues. V was trimmed by 3 bases and J by 4 bases, leaving 4 bases between them. The germline gives CDR1 SNHLY, CDR2 FYNNEI. CDR3 sequence reads: CASSDGYNEQFF. In nucleotides, the CDR3 is TGTGCCAGCAGTGACGGATACAATGAGCAGTTCTTC.

This clone came up once. V gene TRBV4-1 combines with J gene TRBJ2-1, with 11 bases that match TRBD2. Unmatched junction bases numbered 16, after V lost 2 bases and J lost 7 bases. The CDR3 consists of 19 residues. Germline CDR1 reads MGHRA; CDR2 reads YSYEKL. The CDR3 region is CASSQLPGRLAGSDNEQFF. The CDR3, as DNA: TGCGCCAGCAGCCAACTTCCAGGGAGACTAGCGGGATCAGATAATGAGCAGTTCTTC.

This chain joins TRBV15 and TRBJ2-3; D gene unclear. The CDR3 length is 14 residues. V was shortened by 0 bases and J by 2 bases, with 6 bases between the two germline ends. CDR1 and CDR2 (germline): LNHNV, YYDKDF (reference sequence). CDR3 region: CATSRDRVTDTQYF. The CDR3 DNA sequence: TGTGCCACCAGCAGAGATAGGGTCACAGATACGCAGTATTTT. Full variable domain (remainder filled in from reference TRBV15 and TRBJ2-3): DAMVIQNPRYQVTQFGKPVTLSCSQTLNHNVMYWYQQKSSQAPKLLFHYYDKDFNNEADTPDNFQSRRPNTSFCFLDIRSPGLGDTAMYLCATSRDRVTDTQYFGPGTRLTVL.

V gene TRBV4-1 combines with J gene TRBJ2-2; 7 positions agree with TRBD1. With V trimmed by 5 bases and J by 7 bases, 13 bases remained unmatched. The CDR3 loop spans 16 amino acids. The germline V gene has CDR1 MGHRA and CDR2 YSYEKL. This chain's CDR3 is CASSKTTGVEGGELFF. In DNA, the CDR3 is TGCGCCAGCAGCAAGACCACAGGGGTCGAAGGCGGGGAGCTGTTTTTT.

This chain joins TRBV19 and TRBJ2-1, with 10 bases fitting TRBD2. Germline CDR1 reads LNHDA; CDR2 reads SQIVND (reference sequence). This CDR3 is 17 amino acids long. J gave up 4 bases and V 7 bases, and 13 bases lay outside the gene matches. The CDR3 coding sequence is TGTGCCAGTATTAACCAGATGGAGCGGGAGGGTTACAATGAGCAGTTCTTC. Residues: CASINQMEREGYNEQFF.

The chain links TRBV5-4 to TRBJ2-1, with 13 nucleotides matching TRBD2. The CDR3 length is 18 residues. Germline lookup yields CDR1 SGHNT and CDR2 YYREEE (reference sequence). Trimming took 3 bases from V and 0 from J; bases not matched to a gene: 6. CDR3 region: CASSYGLAGASSYNEQFF. The CDR3 coding sequence is TGTGCCAGCAGCTACGGACTAGCGGGAGCCAGCTCCTACAATGAGCAGTTCTTC.

The genes are TRBV27 and TRBJ2-1, with D possibly matching TRBD2 (6 bases). CDR1 and CDR2 from the germline V gene are MNHEY and SMNVEV (reference sequence). Trimming cost V 2 bases and J 8 bases, with 22 bases left between them. The CDR3 covers 17 residues. The CDR3 DNA sequence: TGTGCCAGCAGTTTACGTCTAGCGACCCCTGGGGCGCATGAGCAGTTCTTC. Its protein is CASSLRLATPGAHEQFF.

The chain carries TRBV7-9 and TRBJ2-3, with 7 bases aligning to TRBD1. Germline CDR1 SEHNR, CDR2 FQNEAQ (reference sequence). This CDR3 comprises 16 residues. V shed 5 bases, J shed 2 bases, and the junction held 10 bases outside the gene matches. The CDR3 here is CASSAPWDRHTDTQYF. In DNA form, the CDR3 reads TGTGCCAGCAGCGCCCCTTGGGACAGACACACAGATACGCAGTATTTT.